This TCR beta chain was documented in a study of blood T cell repertoires in COVID-19. Study-level information: Sites across the United States, Italy and Spain contributed samples from acute and convalescent COVID-19. Sample material is recorded as cDNA or gDNA derived from T cells, B-cell-depleted T cells, or PBMCs.

Trimming at V came to 5 bases and at J to 2 bases, leaving 11 bases not matched to a gene. The CDR3 totals 17 residues. Looked up from germline, CDR1 is SEHNR and CDR2 is FQNEAQ (reference sequence). How the authors handled the data: From reference gene primer amplification, estimates of nucleated cell counts were derived. Method: immunoSEQ multiplex PCR; TCRdb's copy keeps in-frame clones and lacks some. The V and J calls and clone size come from that table; D and trimming were worked out from the DNA. The profile shows some 490,000 clones, roughly 88% of them singletons. The receptor's source is a human donor in a cohort sampled during active COVID-19. This chain connects TRBV7-9 to TRBJ1-1; the match to TRBD1 covers 10 bases. What was sequenced was peripheral blood. For the CDR3, the DNA is TGTGCCAGCAGCCAACCTCCGGGACAGGGGATAAACACTGAAGCTTTCTTT. Translating it yields CASSQPPGQGINTEAFF.